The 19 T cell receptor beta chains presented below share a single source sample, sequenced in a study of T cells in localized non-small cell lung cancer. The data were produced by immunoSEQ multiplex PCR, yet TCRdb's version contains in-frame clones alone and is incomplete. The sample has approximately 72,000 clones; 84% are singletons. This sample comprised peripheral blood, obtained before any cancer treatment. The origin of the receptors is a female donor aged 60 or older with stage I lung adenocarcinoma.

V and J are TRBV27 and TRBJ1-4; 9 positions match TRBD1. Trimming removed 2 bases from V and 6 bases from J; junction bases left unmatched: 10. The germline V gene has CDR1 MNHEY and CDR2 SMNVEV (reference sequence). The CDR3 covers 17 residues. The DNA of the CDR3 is TGTGCCAGCAGTTTACTACCCGGACAGGGGTCAGATGAAAAACTGTTTTTT. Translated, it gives CASSLLPGQGSDEKLFF. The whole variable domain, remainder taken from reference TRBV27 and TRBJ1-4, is EAQVTQNPRYLITVTGKKLTVTCSQNMNHEYMSWYRQDPGLGLRQIYYSMNVEVTDKGDVPEGYKVSRKEKRNFPLILESPSPNQTSLYFCASSLLPGQGSDEKLFFGSGTQLSVL.

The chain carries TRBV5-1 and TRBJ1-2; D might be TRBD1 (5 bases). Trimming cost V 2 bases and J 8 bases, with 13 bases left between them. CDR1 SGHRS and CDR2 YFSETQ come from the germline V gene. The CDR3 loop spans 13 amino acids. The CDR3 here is CASSFWGNDGYTF. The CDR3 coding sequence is TGCGCCAGCAGCTTTTGGGGCAACGACGGCTACACCTTC.

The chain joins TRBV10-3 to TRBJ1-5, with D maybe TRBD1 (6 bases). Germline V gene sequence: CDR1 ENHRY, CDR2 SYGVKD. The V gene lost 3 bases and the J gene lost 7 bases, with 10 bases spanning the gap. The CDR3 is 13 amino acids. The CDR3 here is CAISDRGEQPQHF. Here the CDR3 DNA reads TGTGCCATCAGTGATAGGGGGGAACAGCCCCAGCATTTT.

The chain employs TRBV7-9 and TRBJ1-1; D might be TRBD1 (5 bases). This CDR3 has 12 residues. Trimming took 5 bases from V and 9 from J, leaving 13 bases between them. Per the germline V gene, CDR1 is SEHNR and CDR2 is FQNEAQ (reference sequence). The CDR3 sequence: CASSLTDSKAFF. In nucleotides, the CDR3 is TGTGCCAGCAGCCTGACAGATTCTAAAGCTTTCTTT.

As DNA, the CDR3 is TGTGCCAGCAGTTTTGGACGGGTCAATTCACCCCTCCACTTT. Amino acids: CASSFGRVNSPLHF. The chain links TRBV6-5 to TRBJ1-6; no reliable D call. This CDR3 contains 14 residues. The V gene lost 4 bases and the J gene lost 7 bases, with 11 bases spanning the gap. CDR1 MNHEY and CDR2 SVGAGI come from the germline V gene.

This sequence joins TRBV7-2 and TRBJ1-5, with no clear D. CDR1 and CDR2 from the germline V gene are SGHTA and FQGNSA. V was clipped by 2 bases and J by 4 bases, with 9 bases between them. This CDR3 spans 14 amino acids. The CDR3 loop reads CASSLRTLNQPQHF. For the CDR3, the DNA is TGTGCCAGCAGCTTAAGGACCCTAAATCAGCCCCAGCATTTT. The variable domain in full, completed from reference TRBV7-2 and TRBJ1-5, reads GAGVSQSPSNKVTEKGKDVELRCDPISGHTALYWYRQSLGQGLEFLIYFQGNSAPDKSGLPSDRFSAERTGGSVSTLTIQRTQQEDSAVYLCASSLRTLNQPQHFGDGTRLSIL.

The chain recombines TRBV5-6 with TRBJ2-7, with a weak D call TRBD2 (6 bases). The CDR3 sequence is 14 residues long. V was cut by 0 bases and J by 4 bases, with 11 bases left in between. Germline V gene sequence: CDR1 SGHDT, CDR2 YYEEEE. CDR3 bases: TGTGCCAGCAGCTTGGCACTAGCACTTTACGAGCAGTACTTC. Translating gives CASSLALALYEQYF.

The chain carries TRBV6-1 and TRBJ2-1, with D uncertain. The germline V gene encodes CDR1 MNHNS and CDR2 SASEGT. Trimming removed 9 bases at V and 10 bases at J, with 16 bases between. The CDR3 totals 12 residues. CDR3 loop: CASLLDPREQFF. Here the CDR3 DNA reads TGTGCCAGTCTATTGGACCCGAGGGAGCAGTTCTTC.

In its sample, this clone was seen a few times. This CDR3 reads CASRGTLRNTEAFF. For the CDR3, the DNA is TGCGCCAGCCGTGGGACTTTGCGGAACACTGAAGCTTTCTTT. This sequence joins TRBV4-1 and TRBJ1-1; perhaps TRBD1 as D (5 bases). Germline V gives CDR1 MGHRA, CDR2 YSYEKL. V dropped 8 bases and J dropped 1 base, with 14 bases sitting between them. The CDR3 sequence is 14 residues long.

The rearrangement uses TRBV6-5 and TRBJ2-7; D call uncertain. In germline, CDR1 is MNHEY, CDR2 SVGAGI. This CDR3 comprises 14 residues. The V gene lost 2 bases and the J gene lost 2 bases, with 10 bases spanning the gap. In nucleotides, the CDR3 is TGTGCCAGCAGTTACCGGGCTACCGCCTACGAGCAGTACTTC. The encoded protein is CASSYRATAYEQYF.

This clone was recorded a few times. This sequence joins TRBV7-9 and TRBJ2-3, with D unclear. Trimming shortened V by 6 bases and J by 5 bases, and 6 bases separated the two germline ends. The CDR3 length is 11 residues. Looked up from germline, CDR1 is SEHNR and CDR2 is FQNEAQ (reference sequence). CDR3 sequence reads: CASSRRDTQYF. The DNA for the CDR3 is TGTGCCAGCAGTCGGCGAGATACGCAGTATTTT.

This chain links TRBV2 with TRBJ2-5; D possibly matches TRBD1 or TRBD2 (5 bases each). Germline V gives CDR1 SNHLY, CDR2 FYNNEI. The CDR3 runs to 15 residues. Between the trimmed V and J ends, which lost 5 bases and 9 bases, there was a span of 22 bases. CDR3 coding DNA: TGTGCCAGCAGTAGCCGGGACCGAGCCCAAGGGGCCCAGTACTTC. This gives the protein CASSSRDRAQGAQYF.

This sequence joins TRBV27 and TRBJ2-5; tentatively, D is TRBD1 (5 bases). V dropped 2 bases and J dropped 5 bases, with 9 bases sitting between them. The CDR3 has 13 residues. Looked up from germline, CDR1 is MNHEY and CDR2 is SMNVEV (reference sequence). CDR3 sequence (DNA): TGTGCCAGCAGTTTAAAGGGGCGGGAGACCCAGTACTTC. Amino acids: CASSLKGRETQYF.

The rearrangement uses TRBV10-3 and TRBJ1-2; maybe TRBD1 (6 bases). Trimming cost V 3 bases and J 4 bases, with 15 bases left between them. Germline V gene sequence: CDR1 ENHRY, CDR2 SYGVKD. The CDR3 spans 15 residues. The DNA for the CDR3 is TGTGCCATCAGTGATCTGGGGGCCATATCCTATGGCTACACCTTC. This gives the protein CAISDLGAISYGYTF.

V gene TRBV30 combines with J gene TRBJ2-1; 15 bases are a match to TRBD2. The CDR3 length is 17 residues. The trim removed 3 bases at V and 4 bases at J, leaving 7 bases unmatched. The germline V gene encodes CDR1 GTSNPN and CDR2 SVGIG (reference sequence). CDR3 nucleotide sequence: TGTGCCTGGAGAGGACTAGCGGGAGGGCCTAGGTACAATGAGCAGTTCTTC. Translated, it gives CAWRGLAGGPRYNEQFF.

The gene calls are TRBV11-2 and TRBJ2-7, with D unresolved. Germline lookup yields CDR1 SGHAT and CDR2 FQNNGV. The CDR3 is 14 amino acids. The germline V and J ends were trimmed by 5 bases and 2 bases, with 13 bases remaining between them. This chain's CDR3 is CASSQALSPYEQYF. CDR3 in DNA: TGTGCCAGCAGCCAGGCCCTTTCTCCCTACGAGCAGTACTTC.

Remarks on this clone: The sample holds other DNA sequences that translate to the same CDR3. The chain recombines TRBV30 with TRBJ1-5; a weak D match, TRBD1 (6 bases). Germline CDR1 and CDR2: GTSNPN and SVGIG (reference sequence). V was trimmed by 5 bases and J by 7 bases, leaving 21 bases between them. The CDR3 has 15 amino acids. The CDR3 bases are TGTGCCTGGGCCGGGGGGCGGGGGGACGGGCAGCCCCAGCATTTT. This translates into CAWAGGRGDGQPQHF.

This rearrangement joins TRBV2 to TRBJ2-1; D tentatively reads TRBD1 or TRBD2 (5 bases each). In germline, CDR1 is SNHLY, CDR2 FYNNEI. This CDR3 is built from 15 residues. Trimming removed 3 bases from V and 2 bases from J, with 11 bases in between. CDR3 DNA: TGTGCCAGCAGTGAGTTGGGGGTCCCCTACAATGAGCAGTTCTTC. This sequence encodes CASSELGVPYNEQFF.

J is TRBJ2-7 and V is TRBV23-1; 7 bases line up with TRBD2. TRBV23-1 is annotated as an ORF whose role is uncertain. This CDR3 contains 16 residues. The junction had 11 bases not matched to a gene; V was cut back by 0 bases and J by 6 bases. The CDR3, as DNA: TGCGCCAGCAGTCAATCGGGGAGGGGCGCCCCGACCGAGCAGTACTTC. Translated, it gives CASSQSGRGAPTEQYF.